One and the same sample provided the 22 T cell receptor beta chains below, sequenced in a study of T cells in tuberculosis. TCRdb's copy holds only in-frame clones and misses some; the assay was immunoSEQ multiplex PCR. The repertoire has under 50,000 clones, approximately 93% of them found once; the top ten carry about 4.7%. Time point in this sample: new active TB diagnosis, blood taken before or within 7 days of starting treatment. The source material was PBMCs, sampled at tuberculosis diagnosis. These TCRs come from an adult with tuberculosis.

The chain couples TRBV2 to TRBJ2-1, with 12 bases fitting TRBD2. This CDR3 spans 14 amino acids. The V segment lost 6 bases and the J segment 9 bases; nucleotides outside the gene matches: 6. Germline V lookup: CDR1 SNHLY, CDR2 FYNNEI. The chain's CDR3 is CASRVTSGGFEQFF. The CDR3 DNA follows: TGTGCCAGCAGGGTGACTAGCGGGGGATTTGAGCAGTTCTTC.

This clone showed up just a few times. The chain joins TRBV28 to TRBJ1-4; possibly TRBD1 for D (6 bases). The germline V gene encodes CDR1 MDHEN and CDR2 SYDVKM. The CDR3 is 15 amino acids. V was pared by 3 bases and J by 8 bases, with 16 bases between. The CDR3 sequence is CASSLSRGLREKLFF. CDR3 nucleotide sequence: TGTGCCAGCAGTTTGAGCAGGGGATTGAGGGAAAAACTGTTTTTT.

V is TRBV18 and J is TRBJ2-3; D possibly corresponds to TRBD2 (6 bases). Germline V gene data show CDR1 as KGHSH and CDR2 as LQKENI. Trimming removed 0 bases at V and 7 bases at J, with 14 bases between. The CDR3 is made up of 15 amino acids. The CDR3 protein is CASSPPSGSRNTQYF. The CDR3 DNA reads TGTGCCAGCTCACCACCGAGCGGGTCCAGAAATACGCAGTATTTT.

The rearrangement links TRBV5-6 to TRBJ1-2; 9 nucleotides align to TRBD1. With V trimmed by 2 bases and J by 8 bases, 4 bases remained unmatched. Germline V lookup: CDR1 SGHDT, CDR2 YYEEEE. There are 13 residues in the CDR3. Here the CDR3 reads CASSFWTGEGYTF. Written as DNA, the CDR3 is TGTGCCAGCAGCTTTTGGACAGGGGAAGGCTACACCTTC. Full variable domain (outside the CDR3, taken from reference TRBV5-6 and TRBJ1-2): DAGVTQSPTHLIKTRGQQVTLRCSPKSGHDTVSWYQQALGQGPQFIFQYYEEEERQRGNFPDRFSGHQFPNYSSELNVNALLLGDSALYLCASSFWTGEGYTFGSGTRLTVV.

This clone turned up a few times. The chain links TRBV10-2 to TRBJ2-7, with 8 bases matching TRBD1. V shed 6 bases, J shed 0 bases, and the junction held 7 bases outside the gene matches. Germline V gives CDR1 WSHSY, CDR2 SAAADI. This CDR3 has 15 residues. CDR3 DNA sequence: TGCGCCAGCAGCAGGGACAGGACAAACTCCTACGAGCAGTACTTC. Translated, it gives CASSRDRTNSYEQYF.

The genes are TRBV19 and TRBJ2-2; TRBD2 is a possible D gene (6 bases). The CDR3 consists of 13 residues. Germline loops: CDR1 LNHDA, CDR2 SQIVND (reference sequence). V shed 11 bases and J shed 1 base, with 11 bases lying between them. In nucleotides, the CDR3 is TGTGCCGGAGGGGACCTGAACACCGGGGAGCTGTTTTTT. Protein product: CAGGDLNTGELFF.

This chain links TRBV6-5 with TRBJ2-3; 7 positions match TRBD1. The CDR3 sequence is 15 residues long. V dropped 5 bases and J dropped 0; count of bases not matched to a gene: 5. CDR1 MNHEY and CDR2 SVGAGI come from the germline V gene. Written as DNA, the CDR3 is TGTGCCAGCAGTAAGGACAGGCCCAGCACAGATACGCAGTATTTT. Its protein product is CASSKDRPSTDTQYF.

The J gene is TRBJ1-3, the V gene TRBV11-2; D call uncertain. Germline V gives CDR1 SGHAT, CDR2 FQNNGV. The CDR3 totals 16 residues. The V end lost 2 bases, the J end lost 0 bases, and 11 bases lay between the germline ends. The CDR3 reads CASSLSPGDSGNTIYF. The CDR3 bases are TGTGCCAGCAGCTTATCGCCCGGGGACTCTGGAAACACCATATATTTT.

The rearrangement links TRBV19 to TRBJ1-3, with D tentatively TRBD1 (5 bases). CDR3 length: 15 amino acids. Trimming cost V 3 bases and J 3 bases, with 12 bases left between them. CDR1 is LNHDA, CDR2 SQIVND, per germline (reference sequence). The DNA for the CDR3 is TGTGCCAGTAGTATTATCCAGGGAGGTGGAAACACCATATATTTT. This translates into CASSIIQGGGNTIYF.

The V gene is TRBV15, the J gene TRBJ1-5; TRBD1 might be the D (6 bases). V lost 1 base and J lost 6, with 16 bases in between. CDR1 is LNHNV, CDR2 YYDKDF, per germline (reference sequence). This CDR3 region has 16 residues. CDR3 bases: TGTGCCACCAGCAGAGTCCGACAGGTAAGGGCTCAGCCCCAGCATTTT. Translation gives CATSRVRQVRAQPQHF.

The V gene is TRBV5-1, the J gene TRBJ2-6, with D unclear. Looked up from germline, CDR1 is SGHRS and CDR2 is YFSETQ. This CDR3 contains 15 residues. V lost 1 base and J lost 0, with 5 bases in between. The CDR3 protein is CASSLLSSGANVLTF. Here the CDR3 DNA reads TGCGCCAGCAGCTTGTTGAGCTCTGGGGCCAACGTCCTGACTTTC.

This clone was detected once. The genes are TRBV18 and TRBJ2-7; 8 bases map to TRBD1. This CDR3 comprises 15 residues. Trimming removed 2 bases from V and 2 bases from J; junction bases left unmatched: 5. Germline V CDR1 and CDR2: KGHSH, LQKENI. This CDR3 reads CASSPTQDRAYEQYF. In nucleotides, the CDR3 is TGTGCCAGCTCACCAACCCAGGACAGGGCCTACGAGCAGTACTTC.

This chain uses TRBV6-1 with TRBJ2-3; D perhaps matches TRBD2 (5 bases). The CDR3 spans 15 residues. The V gene's germline CDR1 is MNHNS and CDR2 SASEGT. Trimming stripped 6 bases from V and 2 bases from J, with 15 bases between. CDR3 in DNA: TGTGCCAGCAGGTTATTGGGAGCCAACACAGATACGCAGTATTTT. This codes for CASRLLGANTDTQYF.

This chain joins TRBV10-2 and TRBJ2-7, with 9 nucleotides matching TRBD1. CDR3 length: 15 amino acids. Looked up from germline, CDR1 is WSHSY and CDR2 is SAAADI. J lost 0 bases, V lost 5 bases, and 5 bases had no gene match. The chain's CDR3 is CASSLDRGDSYEQYF. The CDR3 nucleotides are TGCGCCAGCAGTTTGGACAGGGGCGACTCCTACGAGCAGTACTTC.

Concerning this clone itself: Sequence at one end of the junction differs from germline and may be a read error. The chain combines TRBV28 with TRBJ1-1, with D perhaps matching TRBD1 (6 bases). This CDR3 region has 12 residues. Germline V gives CDR1 MDHEN, CDR2 SYDVKM. The CDR3 spells CASSFGQGKMSF. CDR3 in DNA: TGTGCCAGCAGTTTTGGGCAGGGGAAGATGTCCTTT.

The chain combines TRBV10-3 with TRBJ2-5; the D gene is possibly TRBD2 (5 bases). The CDR3 runs to 13 residues. The germline CDR1 and CDR2 sequences are ENHRY and SYGVKD. The V end was cut by 4 bases, the J end by 3 bases, with 9 bases between. In DNA form, the CDR3 reads TGTGCCATCAGTGTAGGGAGCAAAGAGACCCAGTACTTC. It is translated as CAISVGSKETQYF.

The genes are TRBV27 and TRBJ2-7; D remains ambiguous. Germline V lookup: CDR1 MNHEY, CDR2 SMNVEV (reference sequence). This CDR3 region has 15 residues. Trimming shortened V by 3 bases and J by 0 bases, and 12 bases separated the two germline ends. The CDR3: CASSLYDSSSYEQYF. CDR3 nucleotides: TGTGCCAGCAGTTTGTATGACTCTTCCTCCTACGAGCAGTACTTC.

The V and J genes are TRBV9 and TRBJ1-4; tentatively, D is TRBD1 (6 bases). Trimming removed 3 bases at V and 8 bases at J, with 20 bases between. The CDR3 has 16 amino acids. Germline V gene lookup returns CDR1 SGDLS and CDR2 YYNGEE. The CDR3 DNA sequence: TGTGCCAGCAGCGAGAGCCGGGGGGGCGCGGGCGAAAAACTGTTTTTT. This gives the protein CASSESRGGAGEKLFF.

V and J are TRBV6-5 and TRBJ1-1; 11 positions agree with TRBD1. V gave up 5 bases and J gave up 9 bases; unmatched junction bases: 5. Per the germline V gene, CDR1 is MNHEY and CDR2 is SVGAGI. This CDR3 is built from 13 residues. CDR3 loop: CASSPGTGGKAFF. For the CDR3, the DNA is TGTGCCAGCAGTCCCGGGACAGGGGGTAAAGCTTTCTTT.

The chain uses TRBV30 and TRBJ1-2; 9 nucleotides align to TRBD1. V dropped 2 bases and J dropped 14; count of bases not matched to a gene: 15. Per the germline V gene, CDR1 is GTSNPN and CDR2 is SVGIG (reference sequence). This CDR3 is built from 14 residues. The chain's CDR3 is CAWSSVGTGPPLTF. CDR3 nucleotides: TGTGCCTGGAGTTCCGTCGGGACAGGGCCTCCTCTTACCTTC.

The V and J genes are TRBV6-5 and TRBJ1-2; maybe TRBD1 (6 bases). The CDR3 totals 15 residues. The germline gives CDR1 MNHEY, CDR2 SVGAGI. V shed 0 bases and J shed 2 bases, with 10 bases lying between them. Here the CDR3 DNA reads TGTGCCAGCAGTTACTCTGTTGGGACAAACTATGGCTACACCTTC. As protein: CASSYSVGTNYGYTF.

The chain has TRBV25-1 and TRBJ2-4; D may be TRBD2 (6 bases). This CDR3 contains 15 residues. Germline V gene data show CDR1 as MGHDK and CDR2 as SYGVNS. Trimming left V 2 bases short and J 1 base short, with 9 bases between. In DNA form, the CDR3 reads TGTGCCAGCAGTGAAGGGGGGACGGCCAAAAACATTCAGTACTTC. Translating gives CASSEGGTAKNIQYF.